This TCR beta chain was documented in a study of blood T cell repertoires in COVID-19. About the study: Acute-phase and convalescent COVID-19 samples originated in the United States, Italy and Spain.

In the original workflow: Counts of nucleated cells, estimated from reference gene primer amplification, were obtained. The repertoire was sequenced with immunoSEQ multiplex PCR; TCRdb's copy has only in-frame clones and lacks some. V, J and clone size are taken as reported in that table, and D and trimming were inferred from the DNA itself. The sample yields about 220,000 clones, around 80% seen once. J was trimmed by 1 base and V by 8 bases; bases with no gene match: 7. CDR3 size: 14 residues. Germline V gene data show CDR1 as MNHEY and CDR2 as SVGAGI. Sequencing used peripheral blood. The clonotype originates from a woman between 65 and 79 years old with acute or convalescent COVID-19. The rearrangement uses TRBV6-5 and TRBJ1-1; 7 bases match TRBD1. This CDR3 is CASCKGQRNTEAFF. The CDR3 DNA reads as TGTGCCAGCTGTAAGGGACAGCGGAACACTGAAGCTTTCTTT.